The 16 T cell receptor delta chains listed next were all sequenced from one sample in a study of Vδ1+ human thymocytes. Overall study results and limits: Thymic TRG and TRD repertoires appeared highly polyclonal, with Gaussian CDR3 length distributions.

Their target antigens are unknown. RNA was extracted from the cells and then reverse transcribed. CDR3 amplicons came from multiplex PCR with pooled V-gene forward and constant-region reverse primers. TCRdb redid clone calling on the multiplex PCR reads using CATT. The sample carries about 75,000 delta-chain clones, 30% to 45% recorded once. Sequenced sample: Vdelta1+ gamma-delta thymocytes from the thymus. As for subset: FACS-sorted CD3+ TCRalphabeta- TCRVdelta1+ TCRVdelta2- thymocytes. The receptor source for this set is a boy under two years old who had congenital heart surgery.

This clone has a handful of counts. The chain employs TRDV1 and TRDJ1; TRDD3 aligns across 8 bases. CDR1 and CDR2 from the germline V gene are TSWWSYY and QGS. J was trimmed by 7 bases and V by 1 base; bases with no gene match: 20. The CDR3 has 19 amino acids. CDR3 sequence: CALGERNYSLGDTSGKLIF. CDR3 DNA: TGTGCTCTTGGGGAACGTAACTACTCCCTTGGGGATACCTCCGGTAAACTCATCTTT.

The chain employs TRDV1 and TRDJ1; D is perhaps TRDD3 (6 bases). Trimming stripped 1 base from V and 2 bases from J, with 20 bases between. Per germline, CDR1 TSWWSYY and CDR2 QGS. The CDR3 sequence is 18 residues long. In DNA, the CDR3 is TGTGCTCTTGGGGAACCTACTACCCAGGGGACTGGGACCGATAAACTCATCTTT. Amino acids: CALGEPTTQGTGTDKLIF.

This chain links TRDV1 with TRDJ1; 7 nucleotides match TRDD3. This CDR3 has 17 residues. CDR1 and CDR2 from the germline V gene are TSWWSYY and QGS. V shed 0 bases, J shed 4 bases, and the junction held 11 bases outside the gene matches. This CDR3 reads CALGELLWGSRVDKLIF. CDR3 DNA sequence: TGTGCTCTTGGGGAACTTCTCTGGGGGTCTCGGGTCGATAAACTCATCTTT.

V and J are TRDV1 and TRDJ1, with 8 bases that match TRDD3. Germline-derived CDR1 and CDR2 are TSWWSYY and QGS. The CDR3 runs 18 residues. The V and J ends lost 4 bases and 1 base, in that order; junction bases with no gene match: 14. The CDR3 loop reads CALGVTTGGHGGTDKLIF. Here the CDR3 DNA reads TGTGCTCTTGGGGTAACTACTGGGGGCCATGGGGGCACCGATAAACTCATCTTT.

V gene TRDV1 combines with J gene TRDJ1, with 8 bases identical to TRDD3. The CDR3 totals 20 residues. V was pared by 4 bases and J by 0 bases, with 19 bases of the junction left unmatched. Per the germline V gene, CDR1 is TSWWSYY and CDR2 is QGS. CDR3 sequence reads: CALGALRHAGGHEYTDKLIF. In DNA form, the CDR3 reads TGTGCTCTTGGGGCGCTTCGTCACGCTGGGGGACACGAATACACCGATAAACTCATCTTT.

This sequence joins TRDV1 and TRDJ1; 9 bases agree with TRDD3. Germline values: CDR1 TSWWSYY, CDR2 QGS. The V and J ends lost 6 bases and 8 bases, in that order; junction bases with no gene match: 40. The CDR3 runs 24 residues. Here the CDR3 DNA reads TGTGCTCTTGGCCAGACCGGGCAATCAAGTCCAGTCATACTGGGGGAGATCGATGCAGTGAAACTCATCTTT. Translated: CALGQTGQSSPVILGEIDAVKLIF.

V is TRDV1 and J is TRDJ1, with 8 bases aligning to TRDD3. Germline V gives CDR1 TSWWSYY, CDR2 QGS. This CDR3 has 21 residues. The J segment lost 3 bases and the V segment lost 3 bases, leaving 24 bases of the junction unmatched. DNA of the CDR3: TGTGCTCTTGGGGATCTTACCCTGCCCTACTGGGGGCCTCGGACCTCCGATAAACTCATCTTT. The encoded protein is CALGDLTLPYWGPRTSDKLIF.

This rearrangement joins TRDV1 to TRDJ1; D may be TRDD2 (5 bases). CDR3 length equals 18 residues. Germline CDR1 and CDR2: TSWWSYY and QGS. Trimming cost V 4 bases and J 0 bases, with 21 bases left between them. CDR3 DNA: TGTGCTCTTGGGGGTACCTTCGTAACCTGGACCTACACCGATAAACTCATCTTT. Its protein is CALGGTFVTWTYTDKLIF.

This rearrangement joins TRDV1 to TRDJ1, with TRDD3 matching 7 bases. Germline V gives CDR1 TSWWSYY, CDR2 QGS. The CDR3 totals 22 residues. V lost 3 bases and J lost 0; bases outside the gene matches: 25. CDR3: CALGDPHPYVAGYSLYTDKLIF. The DNA of the CDR3 is TGTGCTCTTGGGGACCCCCATCCCTACGTCGCGGGATACAGTCTCTACACCGATAAACTCATCTTT.

This clone was counted only a few times. This chain connects TRDV1 to TRDJ1; 10 bases map to TRDD3. Germline loops: CDR1 TSWWSYY, CDR2 QGS. This CDR3 spans 24 amino acids. J was trimmed by 3 bases and V by 1 base; bases with no gene match: 29. CDR3 residues: CALGEPTLLPLLGTGGLRPDKLIF. The CDR3 nucleotides are TGTGCTCTTGGGGAACCTACGCTACTTCCACTACTCGGTACTGGGGGATTACGCCCCGATAAACTCATCTTT.

In this sample, this clone turned up a few times. V gene TRDV1 combines with J gene TRDJ1; 10 bases match TRDD3. Germline V gives CDR1 TSWWSYY, CDR2 QGS. This CDR3 is 22 amino acids long. With V trimmed by 2 bases and J by 0 bases, 21 bases remained unmatched. CDR3 protein: CALGETAFPPYWGIPYTDKLIF. CDR3 DNA sequence: TGTGCTCTTGGGGAAACGGCCTTCCCCCCCTACTGGGGGATCCCTTACACCGATAAACTCATCTTT.

This chain uses TRDV1 with TRDJ1; 10 bases are shared with TRDD3. The CDR3 length is 21 residues. Germline CDR1 and CDR2: TSWWSYY and QGS. V trimming: 5 bases; J trimming: 0 bases; junction bases outside the gene matches: 21. The CDR3 DNA reads as TGTGCTCTTGGGAAGCCCCTCCCCGGTACTGGGGGATCTTTGTACACCGATAAACTCATCTTT. It is translated as CALGKPLPGTGGSLYTDKLIF.

This clone was observed a few times. This chain uses TRDV1 with TRDJ1; 8 bases line up with TRDD3. The germline gives CDR1 TSWWSYY, CDR2 QGS. CDR3 length equals 18 residues. Trimming took 2 bases from V and 1 from J; bases not matched to a gene: 12. The CDR3 DNA follows: TGTGCTCTTGGGGAATACTCCTACGGGGGGATAAGCACCGATAAACTCATCTTT. Its translation: CALGEYSYGGISTDKLIF.

This clone occurred a few times. This chain uses TRDV1 with TRDJ1; 10 bases are a match to TRDD3. Germline values: CDR1 TSWWSYY, CDR2 QGS. This CDR3 is built from 20 residues. V was clipped by 0 bases and J by 2 bases; unmatched bases: 15. In nucleotides, the CDR3 is TGTGCTCTTGGGGAACTAGTGGCCCTGAAGGGGGATACGTGGACCGATAAACTCATCTTT. Translating gives CALGELVALKGDTWTDKLIF.

The chain joins TRDV1 to TRDJ1; 9 bases map to TRDD3. In germline, CDR1 is TSWWSYY, CDR2 QGS. CDR3 size: 22 residues. The J segment lost 0 bases and the V segment lost 2 bases, leaving 22 bases of the junction unmatched. CDR3 protein: CALGEVAKDPPRGYEYTDKLIF. CDR3 coding DNA: TGTGCTCTTGGGGAAGTGGCTAAGGACCCCCCAAGGGGATACGAGTACACCGATAAACTCATCTTT.

This chain joins TRDV1 and TRDJ1, with TRDD3 matching 10 bases. V gave up 4 bases and J gave up 0 bases; unmatched junction bases: 26. This CDR3 is built from 23 residues. Germline loops: CDR1 TSWWSYY, CDR2 QGS. CDR3 in amino acids: CALGGIGLPSRLVGDTYTDKLIF. CDR3 nucleotides: TGTGCTCTTGGGGGGATAGGCCTTCCCTCGCGCCTGGTGGGGGATACCTACACCGATAAACTCATCTTT.